One sample yielded the 6 T cell receptor beta chains listed below, sequenced in a study of control samples from healthy donors and cancer patients. Some clones are missing from TCRdb's copy, which holds only in-frame ones; the method was immunoSEQ multiplex PCR. This table holds tens of thousands of clones, about 90% found once. Input material: blood. These receptors all stem from a middle-aged man in good health.

The chain carries TRBV19 and TRBJ1-2; D unclear. Germline V gene data show CDR1 as LNHDA and CDR2 as SQIVND (reference sequence). Trimming removed 7 bases from V and 3 bases from J, with 15 bases in between. The CDR3 contains 14 residues. CDR3 nucleotides: TGTGCCAGTACACTAATAGGACTACACTATGGCTACACCTTC. As protein: CASTLIGLHYGYTF.

The rearrangement uses TRBV5-1 and TRBJ2-1; 7 bases are a match to TRBD2. V shed 5 bases and J 0 bases; nucleotides not matched to a gene: 8. Germline-derived CDR1 and CDR2 are SGHRS and YFSETQ. The CDR3 is 16 residues long. CDR3 residues: CASRRVGGSSYNEQFF. CDR3 nucleotides: TGCGCCAGCAGGCGCGTCGGGGGGAGCTCCTACAATGAGCAGTTCTTC.

The rearrangement joins TRBV6-2 or TRBV6-3 to TRBJ1-5; TRBD1 agrees at 12 bases. In germline, CDR1 is MNHEY, CDR2 SVGEGT. Germline trimming cut 5 bases from V and 7 bases from J; bases unmatched to any gene: 6. This CDR3 spans 15 amino acids. CDR3 region: CASSTGTGGWQPQHF. The CDR3 DNA reads TGTGCCAGCAGTACAGGGACAGGGGGCTGGCAGCCCCAGCATTTT.

The chain links TRBV24-1 to TRBJ1-1; 7 nucleotides line up with TRBD1. The CDR3 has 13 residues. From germline, CDR1 is KGHDR and CDR2 SFDVKD. V shed 9 bases, J shed 0 bases, and the junction held 3 bases outside the gene matches. The chain's CDR3 is CATADRVNTEAFF. The CDR3 bases are TGTGCCACCGCAGACAGGGTGAACACTGAAGCTTTCTTT.

The chain links TRBV6-1 to TRBJ2-7; D possibly corresponds to TRBD1 (6 bases). Trimming cost V 1 base and J 5 bases, with 9 bases left between them. Germline V gives CDR1 MNHNS, CDR2 SASEGT. The CDR3 sequence is 13 residues long. The DNA for the CDR3 is TGTGCCAGCAGTGAAGGGACAGCAGACGAGCAGTACTTC. It encodes CASSEGTADEQYF.

The gene calls are TRBV5-1 and TRBJ2-1; D possibly corresponds to TRBD2 (6 bases). This CDR3 has 14 residues. Germline V CDR1 and CDR2: SGHRS, YFSETQ. The germline V and J ends were trimmed by 5 bases and 4 bases, with 13 bases remaining between them. The CDR3 DNA follows: TGCGCCAGCAGTTTCGTGGCGGGATACAATGAGCAGTTCTTC. Translated: CASSFVAGYNEQFF. The full variable domain, completed using reference TRBV5-1 and TRBJ2-1, is KAGVTQTPRYLIKTRGQQVTLSCSPISGHRSVSWYQQTPGQGLQFLFEYFSETQRNKGNFPGRFSGRQFSNSRSEMNVSTLELGDSALYLCASSFVAGYNEQFFGPGTRLTVL.